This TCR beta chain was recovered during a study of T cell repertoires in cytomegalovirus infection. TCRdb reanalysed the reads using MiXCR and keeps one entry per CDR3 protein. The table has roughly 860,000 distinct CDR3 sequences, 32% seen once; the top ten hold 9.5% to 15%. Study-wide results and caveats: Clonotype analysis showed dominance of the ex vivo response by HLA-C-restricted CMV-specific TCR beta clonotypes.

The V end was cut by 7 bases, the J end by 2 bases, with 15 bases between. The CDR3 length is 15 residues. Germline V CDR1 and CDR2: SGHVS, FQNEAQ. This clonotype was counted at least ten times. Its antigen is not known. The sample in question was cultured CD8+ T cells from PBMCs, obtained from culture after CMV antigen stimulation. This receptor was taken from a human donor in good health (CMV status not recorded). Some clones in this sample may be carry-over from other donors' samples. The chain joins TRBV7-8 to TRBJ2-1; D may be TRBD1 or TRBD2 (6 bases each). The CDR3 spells CASTPGANTYNEQFF. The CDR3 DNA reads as TGTGCCAGCACCCCGGGGGCCAACACCTACAATGAGCAGTTCTTC. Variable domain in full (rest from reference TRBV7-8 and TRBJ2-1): GAGVSQSPRYKVAKRGQDVALRCDPISGHVSLFWYQQALGQGPEFLTYFQNEAQLDKSGLPSDRFFAERPEGSVSTLKIQRTQQEDSAVYLCASTPGANTYNEQFFGPGTRLTVL.